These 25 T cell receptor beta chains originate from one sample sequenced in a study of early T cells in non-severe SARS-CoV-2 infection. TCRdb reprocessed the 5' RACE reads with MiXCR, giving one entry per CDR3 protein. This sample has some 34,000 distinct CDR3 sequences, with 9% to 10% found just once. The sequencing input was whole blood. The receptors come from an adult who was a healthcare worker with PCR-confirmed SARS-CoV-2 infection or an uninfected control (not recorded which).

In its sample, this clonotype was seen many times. CDR3 loop: CASSKGLYNEQFF. Written as DNA, the CDR3 is TGTGCCAGCAGTAAGGGCCTCTACAATGAGCAGTTCTTC. The chain employs TRBV6-2 or TRBV6-3 and TRBJ2-1; D unresolved. The ends were cut back, 5 bases at V and 3 bases at J, with 8 bases in the middle. In germline, CDR1 is MNHEY, CDR2 SVGEGT. The CDR3 runs 13 residues.

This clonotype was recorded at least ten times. CDR3: CASSATGLRSGANVLTF. The CDR3 DNA reads as TGTGCCAGCAGCGCGACAGGGCTACGCTCTGGGGCCAACGTCCTGACTTTC. V gene TRBV7-3 combines with J gene TRBJ2-6; 7 nucleotides align to TRBD1. Per the germline V gene, CDR1 is SGHTA and CDR2 is FQGTGA. V was clipped by 5 bases and J by 0 bases; unmatched bases: 7. This CDR3 has 17 residues.

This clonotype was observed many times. The CDR3 DNA sequence: TGTGCCAGCAGTGAAGGGGGGACAGGGGCTTACGAGCAGTACTTC. Protein product: CASSEGGTGAYEQYF. The V call is TRBV6-1, the J call TRBJ2-7, with 10 bases matching TRBD1. The CDR3 loop spans 15 amino acids. Germline V lookup: CDR1 MNHNS, CDR2 SASEGT. J was trimmed by 4 bases and V by 1 base; bases with no gene match: 4.

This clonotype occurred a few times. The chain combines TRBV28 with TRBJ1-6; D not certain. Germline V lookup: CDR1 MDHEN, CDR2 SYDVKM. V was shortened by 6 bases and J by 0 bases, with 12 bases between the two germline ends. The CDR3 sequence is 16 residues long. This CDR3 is CASRSPSTSYNSPLHF. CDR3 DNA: TGTGCCAGCAGATCCCCCTCTACCTCCTATAATTCACCCCTCCACTTT.

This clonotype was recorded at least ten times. CDR3 nucleotides: TGTGCCAGCAGTGAATACAGGGTGGTGAACACCGGGGAGCTGTTTTTT. The encoded protein is CASSEYRVVNTGELFF. This chain joins TRBV2 and TRBJ2-2; D possibly corresponds to TRBD1 (6 bases). CDR3 length: 16 residues. V was trimmed by 2 bases and J by 1 base, leaving 11 bases between them. Per the germline V gene, CDR1 is SNHLY and CDR2 is FYNNEI.

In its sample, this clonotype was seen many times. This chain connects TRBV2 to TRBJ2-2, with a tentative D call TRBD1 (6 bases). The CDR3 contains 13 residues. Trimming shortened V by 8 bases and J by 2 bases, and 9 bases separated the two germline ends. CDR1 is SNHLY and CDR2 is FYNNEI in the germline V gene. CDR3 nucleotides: TGTGCCAGCCCGGACAGTAACACCGGGGAGCTGTTTTTT. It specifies CASPDSNTGELFF.

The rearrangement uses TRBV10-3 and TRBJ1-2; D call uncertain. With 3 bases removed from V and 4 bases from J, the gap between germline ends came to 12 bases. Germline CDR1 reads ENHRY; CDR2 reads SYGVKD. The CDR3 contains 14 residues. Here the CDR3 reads CAISDPLYSYGYTF. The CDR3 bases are TGTGCCATCAGTGATCCTCTTTACTCCTATGGCTACACCTTC.

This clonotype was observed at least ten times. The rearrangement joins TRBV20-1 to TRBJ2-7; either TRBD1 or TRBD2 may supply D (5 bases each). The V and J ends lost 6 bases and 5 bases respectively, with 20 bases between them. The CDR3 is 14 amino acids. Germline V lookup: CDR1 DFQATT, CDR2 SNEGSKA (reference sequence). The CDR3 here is CSAPGWAGTDEQYF. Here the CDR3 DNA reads TGCAGTGCCCCTGGATGGGCAGGGACGGACGAGCAGTACTTC.

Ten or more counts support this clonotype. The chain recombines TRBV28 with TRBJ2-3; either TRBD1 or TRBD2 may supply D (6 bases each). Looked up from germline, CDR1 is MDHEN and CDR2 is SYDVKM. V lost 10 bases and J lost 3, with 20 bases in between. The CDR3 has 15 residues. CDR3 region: CATESEGGGTDTQYF. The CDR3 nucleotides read TGTGCCACCGAATCGGAGGGGGGCGGTACAGATACGCAGTATTTT.

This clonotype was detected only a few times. In DNA, the CDR3 is TGCGCCAGCAGCTTGGAGGGCATTCAGTACTTC. Translated: CASSLEGIQYF. The chain employs TRBV5-1 and TRBJ2-4; D call uncertain. Germline lookup yields CDR1 SGHRS and CDR2 YFSETQ. With 0 bases removed from V and 9 bases from J, the gap between germline ends came to 4 bases. CDR3 length equals 11 residues.

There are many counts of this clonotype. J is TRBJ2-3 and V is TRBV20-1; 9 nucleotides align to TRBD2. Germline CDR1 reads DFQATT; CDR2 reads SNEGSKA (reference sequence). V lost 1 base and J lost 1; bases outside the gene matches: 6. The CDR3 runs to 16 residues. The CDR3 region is CSARGLAGARTDTQYF. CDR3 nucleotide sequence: TGCAGTGCTAGAGGTTTAGCGGGGGCCCGCACAGATACGCAGTATTTT.

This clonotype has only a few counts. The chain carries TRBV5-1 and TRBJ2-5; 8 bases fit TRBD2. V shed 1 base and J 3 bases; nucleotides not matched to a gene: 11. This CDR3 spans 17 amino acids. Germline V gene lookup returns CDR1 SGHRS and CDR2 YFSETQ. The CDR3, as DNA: TGCGCCAGCAGCTTGACTTTCCAGCGGGGGCTAAAAGAGACCCAGTACTTC. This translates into CASSLTFQRGLKETQYF.

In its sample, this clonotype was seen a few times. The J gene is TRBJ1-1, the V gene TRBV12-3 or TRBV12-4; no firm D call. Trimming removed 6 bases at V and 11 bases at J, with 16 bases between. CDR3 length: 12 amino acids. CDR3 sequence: CASSPSWGRAFF. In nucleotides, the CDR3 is TGTGCCAGCAGCCCTAGCTGGGGTAGGGCTTTCTTT.

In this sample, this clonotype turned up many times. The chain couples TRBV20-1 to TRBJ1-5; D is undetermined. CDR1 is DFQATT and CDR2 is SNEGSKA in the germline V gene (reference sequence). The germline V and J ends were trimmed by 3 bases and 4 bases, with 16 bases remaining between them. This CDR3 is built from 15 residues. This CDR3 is CSARRRTAQNQPQHF. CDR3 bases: TGCAGTGCTAGGAGAAGGACGGCACAGAATCAGCCCCAGCATTTT.

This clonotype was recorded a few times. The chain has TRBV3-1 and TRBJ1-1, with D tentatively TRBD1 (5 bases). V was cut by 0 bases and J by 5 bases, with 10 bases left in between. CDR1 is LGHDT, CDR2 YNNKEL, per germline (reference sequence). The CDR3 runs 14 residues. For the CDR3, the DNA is TGTGCCAGCAGCCAAGATCCCAGGGCGACTGAAGCTTTCTTT. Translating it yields CASSQDPRATEAFF.

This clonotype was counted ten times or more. This CDR3 reads CASSPLTGMNTEAFF. The CDR3 DNA sequence: TGTGCCAGCAGCCCCCTGACAGGGATGAACACTGAAGCTTTCTTT. This chain uses TRBV7-2 with TRBJ1-1, with 7 bases lining up with TRBD1. With V trimmed by 5 bases and J by 0 bases, 6 bases remained unmatched. This CDR3 contains 15 residues. Per germline, CDR1 SGHTA and CDR2 FQGNSA.

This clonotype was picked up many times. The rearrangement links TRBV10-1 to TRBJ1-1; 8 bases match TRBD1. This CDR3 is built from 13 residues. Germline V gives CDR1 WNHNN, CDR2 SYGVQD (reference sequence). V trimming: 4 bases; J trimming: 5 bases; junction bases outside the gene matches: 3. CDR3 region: CASSVNRGTEAFF. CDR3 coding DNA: TGCGCCAGCAGTGTAAACAGGGGGACTGAAGCTTTCTTT.

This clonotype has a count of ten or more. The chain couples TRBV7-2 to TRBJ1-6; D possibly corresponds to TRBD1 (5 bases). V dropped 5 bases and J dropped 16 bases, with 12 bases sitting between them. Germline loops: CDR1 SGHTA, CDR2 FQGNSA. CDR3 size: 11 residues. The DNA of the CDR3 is TGTGCCAGCAGCCAGGGAGGGGAACTCCACTTT. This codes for CASSQGGELHF.

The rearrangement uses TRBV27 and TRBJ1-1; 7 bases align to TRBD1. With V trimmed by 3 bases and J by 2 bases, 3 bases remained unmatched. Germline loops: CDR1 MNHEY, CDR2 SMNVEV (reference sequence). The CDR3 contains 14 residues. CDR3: CASSFRQGNTEAFF. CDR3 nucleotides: TGTGCCAGCAGTTTTCGACAGGGAAACACTGAAGCTTTCTTT.

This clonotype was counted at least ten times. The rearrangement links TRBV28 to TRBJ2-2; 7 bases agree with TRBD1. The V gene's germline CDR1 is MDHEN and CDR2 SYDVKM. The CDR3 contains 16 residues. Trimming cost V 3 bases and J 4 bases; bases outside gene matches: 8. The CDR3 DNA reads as TGTGCCAGCAGTTTGGTGGACAGGTGGATCACCGGGGAGCTGTTTTTT. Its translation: CASSLVDRWITGELFF.

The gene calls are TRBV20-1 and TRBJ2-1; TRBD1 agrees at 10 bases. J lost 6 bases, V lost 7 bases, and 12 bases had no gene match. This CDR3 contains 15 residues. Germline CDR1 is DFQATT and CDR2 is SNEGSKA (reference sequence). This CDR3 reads CSVEPGQGRGNEQFF. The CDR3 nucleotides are TGCAGTGTTGAACCGGGACAGGGGAGGGGCAATGAGCAGTTCTTC.

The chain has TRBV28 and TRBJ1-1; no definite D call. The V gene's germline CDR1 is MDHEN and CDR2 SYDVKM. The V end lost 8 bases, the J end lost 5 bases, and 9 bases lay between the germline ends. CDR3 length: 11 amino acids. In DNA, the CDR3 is TGTGCCAGCGGCGTACGGACTGAAGCTTTCTTT. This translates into CASGVRTEAFF.

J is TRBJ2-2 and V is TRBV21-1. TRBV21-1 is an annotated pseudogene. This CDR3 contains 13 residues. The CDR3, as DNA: TGTGCCAGCAGACCGAGGCTCGGCGGGGAGCTGTTTTTT. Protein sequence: CASRPRLGGELFF.

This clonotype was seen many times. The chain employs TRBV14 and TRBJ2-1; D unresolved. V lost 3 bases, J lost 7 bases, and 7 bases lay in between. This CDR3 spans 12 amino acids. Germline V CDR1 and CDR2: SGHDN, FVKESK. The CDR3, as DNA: TGTGCCAGCAGCCAGGCTCGGAATGAGCAGTTCTTC. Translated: CASSQARNEQFF.

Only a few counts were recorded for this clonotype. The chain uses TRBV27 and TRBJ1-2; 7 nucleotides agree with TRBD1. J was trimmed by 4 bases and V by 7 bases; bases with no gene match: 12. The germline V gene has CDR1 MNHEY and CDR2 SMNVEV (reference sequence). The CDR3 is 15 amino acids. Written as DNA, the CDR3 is TGTGCCAGCACTCCTGACAGGGAAGGGACCTATGGCTACACCTTC. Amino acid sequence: CASTPDREGTYGYTF.